The rows below give T cell receptor beta chains drawn from one sample of a study of ipilimumab plus nivolumab after autologous stem cell transplantation. The data were produced by immunoSEQ multiplex PCR, yet TCRdb's version contains in-frame clones alone and is incomplete. The top ten hold approximately 11% of the sample, which has over 10,000 clones, under 80% seen once. Sequencing used PBMCs, obtained in a trial of ipilimumab plus nivolumab as post-transplant consolidation. The receptors come from a male donor with multiple myeloma. CDR3s include the opening cysteine and the closing phenylalanine or tryptophan. The D gene is left open where the match is weak. Not all rows give a size; the values are once, few, many and, for expanded clones, a class.

CDR3 protein	CDR3 DNA	V gene	J gene	D gene	clone size
CASSPMDTEAFF	TGTGCCAGCTCACCTATGGACACTGAAGCTTTCTTT	TRBV18	TRBJ1-1	.	.
CASSSEIAGELFF	TGCGCCAGCAGCTCGGAGATAGCGGGGGAGCTGTTTTTT	TRBV5-1	TRBJ2-2	.	.
CASSPVGQYYGYTF	TGTGCCAGCAGCCCCGTAGGGCAGTACTATGGCTACACCTTC	TRBV7-9	TRBJ1-2	.	.
CASSERAGQGLGYTF	TGTGCCAGCAGTGAGCGGGCCGGCCAGGGGCTGGGCTACACCTTC	TRBV6-1	TRBJ1-2	.	.
CAISESDDSYEQYF	TGTGCCATCAGTGAGTCGGACGATTCCTACGAGCAGTACTTC	TRBV6-5	TRBJ2-7	.	.
CARRGPNTGELFF	TGTGCCCGACGGGGGCCTAACACCGGGGAGCTGTTTTTT	TRBV30	TRBJ2-2	.	.
CASSHPSVGVPEAFF	TGCGCCAGCAGCCATCCCTCGGTAGGCGTCCCTGAAGCTTTCTTT	TRBV4-1	TRBJ1-1	.	.
CASGLASRDSLKGQYF	TGTGCTAGTGGTTTGGCAAGCCGGGACTCACTAAAGGGGCAGTATTTC	TRBV12-5	TRBJ2-7	.	.
CASSLDRGENHTDTQYF	TGTGCCAGCAGTTTAGACCGAGGGGAGAACCACACAGATACGCAGTATTTT	TRBV11-2	TRBJ2-3	.	.
CASLGEGEQFF	TGTGCCAGTTTGGGGGAAGGCGAGCAGTTCTTC	TRBV6-1	TRBJ2-1	.	.
CASSQDRQGGLGNEQYF	TGCGCCAGCAGCCAAGATCGGCAGGGGGGGTTAGGTAACGAGCAGTACTTC	TRBV4-3	TRBJ2-7	.	.
CASSYGGSLNEKLFF	TGTGCCAGCAGTTACGGGGGATCCCTTAATGAAAAACTGTTTTTT	TRBV6-6	TRBJ1-4	.	.
CASSIRADWNTEAFF	TGTGCCAGTAGTATAAGGGCAGATTGGAACACTGAAGCTTTCTTT	TRBV19	TRBJ1-1	.	.
CSVGGTSGGNTYEQYF	TGCAGCGTTGGTGGGACTAGCGGGGGGAATACCTACGAGCAGTACTTC	TRBV29-1	TRBJ2-7	TRBD2	.
CASKHQQGALEGYTF	TGTGCCAGCAAACATCAACAGGGGGCCTTGGAGGGCTACACCTTC	TRBV6-6	TRBJ1-2	TRBD1	.
CASSLGGVFNEQFF	TGTGCCAGCAGCTTGGGAGGAGTTTTCAATGAGCAGTTCTTC	TRBV5-4	TRBJ2-1	.	.
CASSETLNTGELFF	TGTGCCAGCAGCGAAACTCTTAACACCGGGGAGCTGTTTTTT	TRBV6-1	TRBJ2-2	.	few
CASSLAGQGGYEQYF	TGTGCCAGCAGCTTAGCGGGACAGGGGGGATACGAGCAGTACTTC	TRBV11-2	TRBJ2-7	TRBD1	.
CASSLSWGEDTQYF	TGTGCCAGCAGCTTATCGTGGGGGGAGGATACGCAGTATTTT	TRBV5-5	TRBJ2-3	.	.
CASSMMYGRGELFF	TGTGCCAGTAGTATGATGTATGGTCGTGGGGAGCTGTTTTTT	TRBV19	TRBJ2-2	.	.
CASLGTNTYEQYF	TGTGCCAGCCTCGGGACAAATACCTACGAGCAGTACTTC	TRBV19	TRBJ2-7	.	.
CASSQRGGVFEETQYF	TGTGCCAGCAGCCAACGGGGGGGCGTCTTTGAAGAGACCCAGTACTTC	TRBV4-2	TRBJ2-5	TRBD2	few
CASSQDPRTDTQYF	TGTGCCAGCAGCCAGGACCCGCGCACAGATACGCAGTATTTT	TRBV11-2	TRBJ2-3	.	.
CASSPKAPKETQYF	TGTGCCAGCTCACCGAAGGCGCCGAAAGAGACCCAGTACTTC	TRBV18	TRBJ2-5	.	.
CASSGSTGLAVYEQYF	TGTGCCAGCAGTGGCTCTACCGGACTAGCGGTCTACGAGCAGTACTTC	TRBV7-9	TRBJ2-7	TRBD2	.
CASGLGYANEKLFF	TGTGCTAGTGGTTTGGGGTACGCTAATGAAAAACTGTTTTTT	TRBV12-5	TRBJ1-4	.	.
CASSQGTGREKLFF	TGCGCCAGCAGCCAAGGGACAGGTCGAGAAAAACTGTTTTTT	TRBV4-1	TRBJ1-4	TRBD1	few
CASSYLTGLSTEAFF	TGTGCCAGCAGTTACTTAACAGGGTTAAGCACTGAAGCTTTCTTT	TRBV6-5	TRBJ1-1	.	.
CASSDTGTEINYGYTF	TGTGCCAGTAGTGACACCGGGACAGAGATTAACTATGGCTACACCTTC	TRBV19	TRBJ1-2	TRBD1	.
CARRQGNQETQYF	TGTGCCAGAAGACAGGGAAACCAAGAGACCCAGTACTTC	TRBV2	TRBJ2-5	TRBD1	.
CASSLGGGQGGYGYTF	TGTGCCAGCAGCCTCGGCGGGGGGCAGGGTGGGTATGGCTACACCTTC	TRBV7-9	TRBJ1-2	.	.
CASRRLAGDTGELFF	TGTGCCAGCAGACGACTAGCGGGGGACACCGGGGAGCTGTTTTTT	TRBV5-6	TRBJ2-2	TRBD2	.
CASSPIAEVYNEQFF	TGTGCCAGCAGCCCTATCGCCGAGGTTTACAATGAGCAGTTCTTC	TRBV11-2	TRBJ2-1	.	.
CASRLRGYRGETQYF	TGTGCCAGTAGGCTAAGGGGGTACAGGGGAGAGACCCAGTACTTC	TRBV19	TRBJ2-5	TRBD1	.
CASSRAGTSGGFQETQYF	TGTGCCAGCAGCCGCGCCGGGACTAGCGGGGGATTCCAAGAGACCCAGTACTTC	TRBV7-6	TRBJ2-5	TRBD2	.
CASSPRNSQGYTF	TGTGCCAGCAGTCCCAGGAACAGTCAAGGCTACACCTTC	TRBV25-1	TRBJ1-2	.	.
CASSLGTNYGYTF	TGTGCCAGCAGCTTAGGCACCAACTATGGCTACACCTTC	TRBV7-2	TRBJ1-2	.	.
CASSPPMGTGELFF	TGTGCCAGCTCACCACCGATGGGCACCGGGGAGCTGTTTTTT	TRBV18	TRBJ2-2	.	.
CASSPGGYEQYF	TGTGCCAGCAGTCCGGGGGGGTACGAGCAGTACTTC	TRBV6-5	TRBJ2-7	TRBD2	.
CAVNPGGRESGGYTF	TGTGCCGTCAACCCCGGGGGGCGGGAGTCCGGCGGCTACACCTTC	TRBV19	TRBJ1-2	.	few
CASSLSGTDSAEAFF	TGTGCCAGCAGCTTATCCGGGACAGATTCGGCTGAAGCTTTCTTT	TRBV11-1	TRBJ1-1	TRBD1	.
CASSPARDSEAFF	TGTGCCAGCTCACCAGCCCGGGACAGTGAAGCTTTCTTT	TRBV18	TRBJ1-1	TRBD1	.
CASSLRAAGGSYNEQFF	TGTGCCAGCAGTCTCCGGGCAGCGGGGGGTTCCTACAATGAGCAGTTCTTC	TRBV27	TRBJ2-1	TRBD2	.
CSARGLHEQYF	TGCAGTGCTAGAGGGCTTCACGAGCAGTACTTC	TRBV20-1	TRBJ2-7	.	.
CASSSHISVAVEQYF	TGTGCCAGCAGCTCACACATTAGCGTGGCGGTCGAGCAGTACTTC	TRBV7-2	TRBJ2-7	.	once
CASRRDSLNTEAFF	TGTGCCAGCAGACGAGACAGCCTGAACACTGAAGCTTTCTTT	TRBV5-5	TRBJ1-1	.	.
CASSLGVGSTYEQYF	TGTGCCAGCAGCTTGGGGGTAGGTAGTACCTACGAGCAGTACTTC	TRBV5-6	TRBJ2-7	.	.
CASSKGDRDLRMGYGYTF	TGTGCCAGCTCCAAGGGGGACAGGGATCTACGAATGGGCTATGGCTACACCTTC	TRBV7-9	TRBJ1-2	TRBD1	medium-sized
CASSPLGINSYEQYF	TGCGCCAGCAGCCCCCTCGGCATAAACTCCTACGAGCAGTACTTC	TRBV7-9	TRBJ2-7	.	.
CASSHLPWTSGGGETQYF	TGTGCCAGCAGCCATCTCCCGTGGACTAGCGGGGGCGGAGAGACCCAGTACTTC	TRBV7-2	TRBJ2-5	TRBD2	.
CASRGRGASGNEKLFF	TGTGCCAGCAGGGGCAGGGGAGCGTCGGGCAATGAAAAACTGTTTTTT	TRBV6-6	TRBJ1-4	.	.
CASRDHVTGINQPQHF	TGTGCCAGCAGGGACCACGTTACAGGCATCAATCAGCCCCAGCATTTT	TRBV2	TRBJ1-5	.	.
CSATKAVLTGSQPQHF	TGCAGCGCCACGAAGGCCGTTTTGACAGGGTCTCAGCCCCAGCATTTT	TRBV29-1	TRBJ1-5	TRBD1	.
CASSSRGQGNYGYTF	TGTGCCAGCAGTTCAAGGGGGCAGGGGAACTATGGCTACACCTTC	TRBV6-5	TRBJ1-2	TRBD1	.
CASSLGSGSEQYF	TGTGCCAGCAGCTTAGGTAGCGGTTCCGAGCAGTACTTC	TRBV7-1	TRBJ2-7	.	.
CASSPRYTEAFF	TGTGCCAGCTCACCACGGTACACTGAAGCTTTCTTT	TRBV18	TRBJ1-1	.	.
CASSLPGGYGYTF	TGTGCCAGCAGTTTACCAGGGGGTTATGGCTACACCTTC	TRBV6-5	TRBJ1-2	TRBD1	once
CASSLVGGGGETQYF	TGTGCCAGCAGCTTAGTAGGTGGGGGGGGAGAGACCCAGTACTTC	TRBV11-2	TRBJ2-5	TRBD2	.
CASSLERKLFF	TGTGCCAGCAGCTTGGAGAGGAAACTGTTTTTT	TRBV7-3	TRBJ1-4	.	.
CASSMGQNTEAFF	TGTGCCAGCAGCATGGGTCAAAACACTGAAGCTTTCTTT	TRBV7-3	TRBJ1-1	.	.